Below, 23 T cell receptor beta chains from the same sample are listed, as sequenced in a study of T cells in Graves' hyperthyroidism and ophthalmopathy. From RNA transcripts, TCR beta CDR3 regions were amplified. The primer set for the first-round RT-PCR of the TCR CDR3 was HTBI. Via MiXCR, TCRdb re-called the multiplex PCR reads, giving one row per CDR3 protein. This sample has 450,000 to 600,000 distinct CDR3 sequences, with 11% to 15% found just once. The specimen sequenced was blood. These receptors all stem from a woman in her 40s with Graves' hyperthyroidism.

This clonotype was detected ten times or more. The rearrangement links TRBV3-1 to TRBJ2-7, with a weak D call TRBD1 (5 bases). V shed 1 base and J shed 3 bases, with 13 bases lying between them. This CDR3 has 15 amino acids. Germline assignment: CDR1 LGHDT and CDR2 YNNKEL (reference sequence). The CDR3 nucleotides read TGTGCCAGCAGCCAAGGAGAAGGGGCAGTCTACGAGCAGTACTTC. As protein: CASSQGEGAVYEQYF.

This clonotype was detected many times. The rearrangement links TRBV28 to TRBJ2-1; 10 bases match TRBD1. The length of the CDR3 is 19 residues. J gave up 1 base and V 2 bases, and 11 bases lay outside the gene matches. Germline lookup yields CDR1 MDHEN and CDR2 SYDVKM. Written as DNA, the CDR3 is TGTGCCAGCAGTTTACGCGGACAGGGGGTAACAGGATCCTACAATGAGCAGTTCTTC. This translates into CASSLRGQGVTGSYNEQFF.

CDR3 sequence reads: CASSASTGSYGYTF. Here the CDR3 DNA reads TGTGCCAGCAGCGCATCCACAGGGTCCTATGGCTACACCTTC. V usage is TRBV9 and J usage is TRBJ1-2; D is perhaps TRBD1 (6 bases). CDR3 length: 14 amino acids. Between the trimmed V and J ends, which lost 3 bases and 4 bases, there was a span of 13 bases. Germline loops: CDR1 SGDLS, CDR2 YYNGEE. Full variable domain (missing parts from reference TRBV9 and TRBJ1-2): DSGVTQTPKHLITATGQRVTLRCSPRSGDLSVYWYQQSLDQGLQFLIQYYNGEERAKGNILERFSAQQFPDLHSELNLSSLELGDSALYFCASSASTGSYGYTFGSGTRLTVV.

This clonotype was counted only a few times. This sequence joins TRBV5-1 and TRBJ1-5; D possibly corresponds to TRBD1 (5 bases). The CDR3 totals 13 residues. The V end lost 4 bases, the J end lost 5 bases, and 10 bases lay between the germline ends. CDR1 and CDR2 (germline): SGHRS, YFSETQ. CDR3 nucleotide sequence: TGCGCCAGCAGCGTGGACACTCATCAGCCCCAGCATTTT. Residues: CASSVDTHQPQHF.

A few counts support this clonotype. V usage is TRBV7-3 and J usage is TRBJ2-7; the match to TRBD2 covers 8 bases. V trimming: 0 bases; J trimming: 5 bases; junction bases outside the gene matches: 6. Germline CDR1 and CDR2: SGHTA and FQGTGA. The CDR3 has 15 residues. The CDR3 protein is CASSLTVAGRDEQYF. The DNA for the CDR3 is TGTGCCAGCAGCTTAACGGTAGCGGGGAGGGACGAGCAGTACTTC.

The table lists this clonotype with a few counts. The CDR3 protein is CASTQGLAGGTDTQYF. The CDR3 DNA reads as TGTGCCAGTACCCAGGGACTAGCGGGAGGTACAGATACGCAGTATTTT. This chain links TRBV19 with TRBJ2-3; 15 bases line up with TRBD2. J gave up 3 bases and V 7 bases, and 5 bases lay outside the gene matches. This CDR3 is 16 amino acids long. From germline, CDR1 is LNHDA and CDR2 SQIVND (reference sequence).

This clonotype was counted ten times or more. CDR3 DNA: TGTGCCAGCACCCGGGGTCTAAGAGAAACCCAGTACTTC. Protein product: CASTRGLRETQYF. The V and J genes are TRBV28 and TRBJ2-5; possibly TRBD2 for D (5 bases). Germline V gene lookup returns CDR1 MDHEN and CDR2 SYDVKM. The V gene lost 7 bases and the J gene lost 8 bases, with 17 bases spanning the gap. CDR3 size: 13 residues.

This clonotype has at least ten counts. V usage is TRBV28 and J usage is TRBJ1-5; the D is unclear. This CDR3 has 13 residues. Per germline, CDR1 MDHEN and CDR2 SYDVKM. Trimming cost V 4 bases and J 6 bases, with 10 bases left between them. CDR3 sequence (DNA): TGTGCCAGCAGTTCGGGGTCCGGTCAGCCCCAGCATTTT. Protein: CASSSGSGQPQHF.

This clonotype was seen at least ten times. This chain links TRBV30 with TRBJ1-1; D unclear. With 1 base removed from V and 3 bases from J, the gap between germline ends came to 6 bases. The CDR3 sequence is 12 residues long. Germline loops: CDR1 GTSNPN, CDR2 SVGIG (reference sequence). The CDR3 DNA reads as TGTGCCTGGAGTGGAACAGACACTGAAGCTTTCTTT. Encoded protein: CAWSGTDTEAFF. The full variable domain, rest sourced from reference TRBV30 and TRBJ1-1, is SQTIHQWPATLVQPVGSPLSLECTVEGTSNPNLYWYRQAAGRGLQLLFYSVGIGQISSEVPQNLSASRPQDRQFILSSKKLLLSDSGFYLCAWSGTDTEAFFGQGTRLTVV.

This clonotype was detected ten times or more. The V call is TRBV28, the J call TRBJ1-2; no reliable D call. Trimming left V 4 bases short and J 8 bases short, with 8 bases between. The germline CDR1 and CDR2 sequences are MDHEN and SYDVKM. CDR3 length: 11 amino acids. CDR3 bases: TGTGCCAGCAGTTCCCCTCCCGGCTACACCTTC. Translation gives CASSSPPGYTF.

This chain joins TRBV6-1 and TRBJ2-5, with TRBD1 matching 11 bases. CDR3 size: 16 residues. Germline V gene lookup returns CDR1 MNHNS and CDR2 SASEGT. V lost 4 bases, J lost 4 bases, and 8 bases stayed unmatched. The CDR3 bases are TGTGCCAGCAGTGCGGACAGGGGGCGCGGGGGAGAGACCCAGTACTTC. Translating gives CASSADRGRGGETQYF.

There are many counts of this clonotype. The chain recombines TRBV20-1 with TRBJ1-1; TRBD1 is a possible D gene (6 bases). Germline V gene data show CDR1 as DFQATT and CDR2 as SNEGSKA (reference sequence). The V end was cut by 0 bases, the J end by 1 base, with 12 bases between. The CDR3 length is 15 residues. CDR3 nucleotide sequence: TGCAGTGCTAGAGATCAGGGGATAGGGAACACTGAAGCTTTCTTT. This translates into CSARDQGIGNTEAFF.

The table lists this clonotype with a few counts. This sequence joins TRBV6-1 and TRBJ2-1; weak D call: TRBD2 (6 bases). CDR3 length: 13 residues. Trimming removed 5 bases at V and 5 bases at J, with 10 bases between. CDR1 and CDR2 (germline): MNHNS, SASEGT. The CDR3 bases are TGTGCCAGCAGTTTGTGGGGGGACAATGAGCAGTTCTTC. Protein: CASSLWGDNEQFF.

This clonotype came up many times. J is TRBJ1-4 and V is TRBV7-9; D may be TRBD1 (5 bases). V was shortened by 11 bases and J by 3 bases, with 22 bases between the two germline ends. Looked up from germline, CDR1 is SEHNR and CDR2 is FQNEAQ (reference sequence). The CDR3 contains 16 residues. The CDR3 loop reads CACDQGPFGANEKLFF. In DNA, the CDR3 is TGTGCCTGTGACCAGGGACCCTTCGGAGCTAATGAAAAACTGTTTTTT.

This clonotype was observed at least ten times. The chain recombines TRBV14 with TRBJ2-3; D is ambiguous. Trimming removed 3 bases from V and 0 bases from J, with 7 bases in between. The CDR3 has 14 amino acids. Per the germline V gene, CDR1 is SGHDN and CDR2 is FVKESK. The CDR3 loop is CASSQDFSTDTQYF. In DNA form, the CDR3 reads TGTGCCAGCAGCCAGGATTTCAGCACAGATACGCAGTATTTT.

This clonotype was seen ten or more times. The chain recombines TRBV12-3 or TRBV12-4 with TRBJ2-5; 11 bases are a match to TRBD2. CDR3 length: 15 residues. The junction had 8 bases not matched to a gene; V was cut back by 5 bases and J by 6 bases. In DNA form, the CDR3 reads TGTGCCAGCAGTCCCGGGACTAGCGGCTCACAGACCCAGTACTTC. Translation: CASSPGTSGSQTQYF.

This clonotype was found many times. The chain is built from TRBV20-1 and TRBJ2-1; TRBD2 matches 8 bases. CDR1 DFQATT and CDR2 SNEGSKA come from the germline V gene (reference sequence). CDR3 length: 15 amino acids. Trimming took 1 base from V and 6 from J; bases not matched to a gene: 8. The DNA for the CDR3 is TGCAGTGCTAGAGGCGCCTCTAGCGGGCGCAATGAGCAGTTCTTC. This gives the protein CSARGASSGRNEQFF.

This clonotype has ten or more counts. The rearrangement links TRBV12-3 or TRBV12-4 to TRBJ1-2; 7 positions match TRBD1. V dropped 4 bases and J dropped 3; count of bases not matched to a gene: 8. This CDR3 is 15 amino acids long. CDR3 loop: CASSSPNRGDYGYTF. In DNA form, the CDR3 reads TGTGCCAGCAGTTCCCCGAACAGGGGCGACTATGGCTACACCTTC.

This clonotype was recorded a few times. The rearrangement uses TRBV20-1 and TRBJ1-2; a weak D match, TRBD1 (5 bases). Germline V gene sequence: CDR1 DFQATT, CDR2 SNEGSKA (reference sequence). This CDR3 has 16 residues. The V end was cut by 0 bases, the J end by 10 bases, with 24 bases between. In DNA, the CDR3 is TGCAGTGCTAGAGACTCCCCGAACTCAAAGACAGAGCACTACACCTTC. Amino acids: CSARDSPNSKTEHYTF.

This clonotype appeared a few times. The rearrangement uses TRBV28 and TRBJ2-7; possibly TRBD1 or TRBD2 for D (6 bases each). The length of the CDR3 is 16 residues. Germline V gene data show CDR1 as MDHEN and CDR2 as SYDVKM. Trimming removed 6 bases at V and 4 bases at J, with 22 bases between. The CDR3 DNA is TGTGCCAGCAGCGGGGGATCGCAGGGGATCCTTTACGAGCAGTACTTC. Translated: CASSGGSQGILYEQYF.

This rearrangement joins TRBV20-1 to TRBJ1-5; 8 nucleotides line up with TRBD1. Trimming cost V 6 bases and J 3 bases; bases outside gene matches: 10. The CDR3 has 15 residues. Per the germline V gene, CDR1 is DFQATT and CDR2 is SNEGSKA (reference sequence). The CDR3 reads CSAGTGLGDNQPQHF. The CDR3 nucleotides read TGCAGTGCAGGGACAGGTCTGGGGGACAATCAGCCCCAGCATTTT.

This clonotype was found many times. This sequence joins TRBV2 and TRBJ1-5; no clear D. V was trimmed by 4 bases and J by 10 bases, leaving 8 bases between them. The CDR3 contains 11 residues. Germline CDR1 is SNHLY and CDR2 is FYNNEI. The CDR3 nucleotides are TGTGCCAGCAGTGTTGAAGGCCCCCAGCATTTT. Protein product: CASSVEGPQHF.

This clonotype came up many times. The chain has TRBV7-2 and TRBJ2-3, with 11 positions matching TRBD2. Germline loops: CDR1 SGHTA, CDR2 FQGNSA. J gave up 2 bases and V 5 bases, and 15 bases lay outside the gene matches. This CDR3 contains 19 residues. CDR3: CASSAPPALAGGLTDTQYF. The CDR3 region has the DNA TGTGCCAGCAGCGCCCCCCCGGCTCTAGCGGGAGGTCTCACAGATACGCAGTATTTT. Supplemented by reference TRBV7-2 and TRBJ2-3, the full variable domain reads GAGVSQSPSNKVTEKGKDVELRCDPISGHTALYWYRQSLGQGLEFLIYFQGNSAPDKSGLPSDRFSAERTGGSVSTLTIQRTQQEDSAVYLCASSAPPALAGGLTDTQYFGPGTRLTVL.